These 23 T cell receptor beta chains originate from one sample sequenced in a study of cytomegalovirus exposure and HLA in healthy donors. A multiplex PCR was run with 60 Vbeta primers and 13 Jbeta primers. Assay: immunoSEQ multiplex PCR; the TCRdb copy retains only in-frame clones and omits some. The sample shows 200,000 or so clones, roughly 80% of them seen only once. Sequencing input: PBMCs. The receptors derive from a man younger than 40 in good health and CMV-seronegative.

This clone was counted a few times. This chain uses TRBV5-5 with TRBJ2-7; TRBD1 aligns across 8 bases. The CDR3 consists of 15 residues. The V gene end was trimmed by 5 bases and the J gene end by 6 bases; junction bases not matched to a gene: 13. Germline V gives CDR1 SGHKS, CDR2 YYEKEE (reference sequence). The CDR3 region is CASRAGQGLSAEQYF. Written as DNA, the CDR3 is TGTGCCAGCAGGGCTGGACAGGGCTTATCCGCCGAGCAGTACTTC. The full variable domain, rest sourced from reference TRBV5-5 and TRBJ2-7, is DAGVTQSPTHLIKTRGQQVTLRCSPISGHKSVSWYQQVLGQGPQFIFQYYEKEERGRGNFPDRFSARQFPNYSSELNVNALLLGDSALYLCASRAGQGLSAEQYFGPGTRLTVT.

The CDR3 bases are TGTGCCAGTAGTATTGGCAGGTTCAATGGACCCCAGCATTTT. Encoded protein: CASSIGRFNGPQHF. The V call is TRBV19, the J call TRBJ1-5; D is unresolved. V lost 3 bases and J 10 bases, leaving 16 bases between the germline ends. The CDR3 extends over 14 amino acids. Germline V gene sequence: CDR1 LNHDA, CDR2 SQIVND (reference sequence).

This rearrangement joins TRBV7-9 to TRBJ2-5; 9 nucleotides line up with TRBD1. CDR3 length: 16 amino acids. Germline-derived CDR1 and CDR2 are SEHNR and FQNEAQ (reference sequence). With V trimmed by 5 bases and J by 5 bases, 12 bases remained unmatched. Here the CDR3 reads CASSLWNRGLVETQYF. The CDR3 coding sequence is TGTGCCAGCAGCCTCTGGAACAGGGGGCTTGTGGAGACCCAGTACTTC. Full variable domain (rest looked up from reference TRBV7-9 and TRBJ2-5): DTGVSQNPRHKITKRGQNVTFRCDPISEHNRLYWYRQTLGQGPEFLTYFQNEAQLEKSRLLSDRFSAERPKGSFSTLEIQRTEQGDSAMYLCASSLWNRGLVETQYFGPGTRLLVL.

The chain carries TRBV5-8 and TRBJ2-5; TRBD1 matches at 9 bases. J was trimmed by 4 bases and V by 0 bases; bases with no gene match: 4. The CDR3 length is 15 residues. Germline V lookup: CDR1 SGHTS, CDR2 YDEGEE. CDR3 sequence reads: CASSLDRGQRETQYF. Here the CDR3 DNA reads TGTGCCAGCAGCTTGGACAGGGGGCAGAGAGAGACCCAGTACTTC.

The CDR3 here is CASSPTGIEAFF. Here the CDR3 DNA reads TGTGCCAGCAGCCCGACAGGAATTGAAGCTTTCTTT. The chain has TRBV7-9 and TRBJ1-1; perhaps TRBD1 as D (6 bases). The germline V gene has CDR1 SEHNR and CDR2 FQNEAQ (reference sequence). The CDR3 totals 12 residues. The V and J ends lost 5 bases and 7 bases respectively, with 11 bases between them. The whole variable domain, remainder taken from reference TRBV7-9 and TRBJ1-1, is DTGVSQNPRHKITKRGQNVTFRCDPISEHNRLYWYRQTLGQGPEFLTYFQNEAQLEKSRLLSDRFSAERPKGSFSTLEIQRTEQGDSAMYLCASSPTGIEAFFGQGTRLTVV.

This clone was seen only once. The V call is TRBV2, the J call TRBJ2-5, with D maybe TRBD2 (5 bases). Trimming took off 0 bases at V and 5 bases at J, with 13 bases between the two ends. Germline CDR1 is SNHLY and CDR2 is FYNNEI. The CDR3 is made up of 15 amino acids. The DNA of the CDR3 is TGTGCCAGCAGTGAAGCCGGGCTCCCGGGGGAGACCCAGTACTTC. It specifies CASSEAGLPGETQYF.

CDR3 amino acids: CASSLTRTSGSKTQYF. DNA of the CDR3: TGTGCCAGCAGCTTGACAAGGACTAGCGGGAGTAAGACCCAGTACTTC. The chain uses TRBV5-4 and TRBJ2-5, with 13 bases matching TRBD2. The CDR3 runs 16 residues. CDR1 is SGHNT, CDR2 YYREEE, per germline (reference sequence). The V gene end was trimmed by 1 base and the J gene end by 6 bases; junction bases not matched to a gene: 6.

The rearrangement joins TRBV6-5 to TRBJ2-7; TRBD1 matches at 7 bases. CDR3 length: 14 amino acids. The germline gives CDR1 MNHEY, CDR2 SVGAGI. V lost 5 bases and J lost 3; bases outside the gene matches: 7. CDR3 loop: CASSRVTGSYEQYF. Written as DNA, the CDR3 is TGTGCCAGCAGTCGAGTGACAGGGAGCTACGAGCAGTACTTC.

The chain carries TRBV7-6 and TRBJ2-5, with TRBD1 matching over 9 bases. Germline CDR1 is SGHVS and CDR2 is FNYEAQ. V lost 0 bases and J lost 5; bases outside the gene matches: 7. The CDR3 loop spans 16 amino acids. CDR3 in DNA: TGTGCCAGCAGCTTAGCGGGGAGGACAGGGGTGGAGACCCAGTACTTC. This codes for CASSLAGRTGVETQYF. Complete variable domain (other parts from reference TRBV7-6 and TRBJ2-5): GAGVSQSPRYKVTKRGQDVALRCDPISGHVSLYWYRQALGQGPEFLTYFNYEAQQDKSGLPNDRFSAERPEGSISTLTIQRTEQRDSAMYRCASSLAGRTGVETQYFGPGTRLLVL.

This chain links TRBV5-1 with TRBJ2-7; the match to TRBD2 covers 11 bases. The CDR3 has 15 amino acids. The V gene's germline CDR1 is SGHRS and CDR2 YFSETQ. V shed 2 bases, J shed 0 bases, and the junction held 1 base outside the gene matches. This chain's CDR3 is CASSFSGGASYEQYF. The DNA for the CDR3 is TGCGCCAGCAGCTTTAGCGGGGGGGCCTCCTACGAGCAGTACTTC.

The V gene is TRBV6-6, the J gene TRBJ1-1; D unresolved. Looked up from germline, CDR1 is MNHNY and CDR2 is SVGAGI (reference sequence). The CDR3 contains 11 residues. V was trimmed by 6 bases and J by 13 bases, leaving 15 bases between them. The CDR3 nucleotides read TGTGCCAGCAGCAGCGCCACGAACGGTTTCTTT. It codes for CASSSATNGFF.

A few counts support this clone. The V gene is TRBV5-4, the J gene TRBJ1-1; D not resolved. The CDR3 spans 15 residues. Germline CDR1 and CDR2: SGHNT and YYREEE (reference sequence). With 0 bases removed from V and 3 bases from J, the gap between germline ends came to 12 bases. CDR3 in amino acids: CASSLDGWRDTEAFF. The CDR3 DNA follows: TGTGCCAGCAGCTTGGACGGATGGAGGGACACTGAAGCTTTCTTT. Full variable domain (outside the CDR3, taken from reference TRBV5-4 and TRBJ1-1): ETGVTQSPTHLIKTRGQQVTLRCSSQSGHNTVSWYQQALGQGPQFIFQYYREEENGRGNFPPRFSGLQFPNYSSELNVNALELDDSALYLCASSLDGWRDTEAFFGQGTRLTVV.

The rearrangement joins TRBV7-2 to TRBJ2-1; maybe TRBD1 (7 bases). Germline values: CDR1 SGHTA, CDR2 FQGNSA. The CDR3 sequence is 14 residues long. Trimming left V 4 bases short and J 9 bases short, with 16 bases between. The CDR3 sequence: CASSSTRQGGEQFF. For the CDR3, the DNA is TGTGCCAGCAGCTCTACCCGACAGGGAGGTGAGCAGTTCTTC.

The chain has TRBV11-2 and TRBJ2-7; 8 bases map to TRBD1. J lost 4 bases, V lost 9 bases, and 8 bases had no gene match. Per the germline V gene, CDR1 is SGHAT and CDR2 is FQNNGV. CDR3 length: 13 amino acids. CDR3: CASGQGRRYEQYF. The DNA for the CDR3 is TGTGCCAGTGGACAGGGCAGGCGGTACGAGCAGTACTTC.

Only one count was recorded for this clone. This chain links TRBV11-2 with TRBJ2-7; D is ambiguous. The CDR3 is made up of 13 amino acids. Germline V CDR1 and CDR2: SGHAT, FQNNGV. The ends were cut back, 4 bases at V and 2 bases at J, with 9 bases in the middle. As DNA, the CDR3 is TGTGCCAGCAGCTGGAGAGTTGCCTACGAGCAGTACTTC. Amino acids: CASSWRVAYEQYF.

V usage is TRBV7-6 and J usage is TRBJ1-1, with a weak D call TRBD1 (5 bases). This CDR3 region has 13 residues. Germline V gene sequence: CDR1 SGHVS, CDR2 FNYEAQ. Trimming pared 5 bases from V and 5 bases from J, leaving 12 bases between. The DNA for the CDR3 is TGTGCCAGCAGCAGCAGGGTAGGGACTGAAGCTTTCTTT. Translating gives CASSSRVGTEAFF.

This clone was seen just once. The gene calls are TRBV19 and TRBJ2-1; a possible D gene is TRBD2 (5 bases). Trimming removed 10 bases from V and 8 bases from J, with 9 bases in between. The length of the CDR3 is 10 residues. Germline V gives CDR1 LNHDA, CDR2 SQIVND (reference sequence). The DNA for the CDR3 is TGTGCCACCGGGGAGTATGAGCAGTTCTTC. This sequence encodes CATGEYEQFF.

The rearrangement joins TRBV6-1 to TRBJ2-5, with a possible D match to TRBD2 (6 bases). This CDR3 has 14 residues. Germline V gene lookup returns CDR1 MNHNS and CDR2 SASEGT. V lost 0 bases and J 7 bases, leaving 12 bases between the germline ends. CDR3 residues: CASSEASSGRTQYF. The CDR3 nucleotides are TGTGCCAGCAGTGAAGCTAGTAGCGGAAGGACCCAGTACTTC.

The chain combines TRBV5-1 with TRBJ2-1; 12 bases match TRBD2. The germline V gene encodes CDR1 SGHRS and CDR2 YFSETQ. The CDR3 length is 16 residues. With V trimmed by 5 bases and J by 8 bases, 11 bases remained unmatched. The CDR3 sequence: CASRKSTSGGIDEQFF. CDR3 DNA sequence: TGCGCCAGCAGGAAATCCACTAGCGGGGGGATTGATGAGCAGTTCTTC.

The chain carries TRBV11-2 and TRBJ1-6; 7 bases fit TRBD1. Germline trimming cut 1 base from V and 9 bases from J; bases unmatched to any gene: 6. The CDR3 extends over 15 amino acids. Germline-derived CDR1 and CDR2 are SGHAT and FQNNGV. The CDR3 DNA follows: TGTGCCAGCAGCTTAGTACAGGGGAGCGGTTCACCCCTCCACTTT. Translation gives CASSLVQGSGSPLHF.

The chain couples TRBV2 to TRBJ2-7; possible D gene TRBD1, 5 bases. The CDR3 contains 12 residues. V lost 5 bases and J 3 bases, leaving 8 bases between the germline ends. Germline V lookup: CDR1 SNHLY, CDR2 FYNNEI. The CDR3 region is CASSKDNYEQYF. CDR3 DNA: TGTGCCAGCAGTAAGGACAACTACGAGCAGTACTTC.

Concerning this clone itself: The identical CDR3 is also encoded by other nucleotide sequences in the sample. The chain carries TRBV5-1 and TRBJ2-7, with unresolved D. In germline, CDR1 is SGHRS, CDR2 YFSETQ. The CDR3 runs 12 residues. V lost 3 bases to trimming and J lost 1 base, with 5 bases between them. CDR3 sequence (DNA): TGCGCCAGCAGCTCCCAATCCTACGAGCAGTACTTC. Residues: CASSSQSYEQYF.

The chain joins TRBV6-5 to TRBJ2-3, with a tentative D call TRBD1 (7 bases). Per germline, CDR1 MNHEY and CDR2 SVGAGI. The CDR3 contains 15 residues. The V gene lost 4 bases and the J gene lost 7 bases, with 18 bases spanning the gap. The CDR3 DNA is TGTGCCAGCAGTTCTAGAGGCAGGGGGGATTATACGCAGTATTTT. Amino acid sequence: CASSSRGRGDYTQYF.